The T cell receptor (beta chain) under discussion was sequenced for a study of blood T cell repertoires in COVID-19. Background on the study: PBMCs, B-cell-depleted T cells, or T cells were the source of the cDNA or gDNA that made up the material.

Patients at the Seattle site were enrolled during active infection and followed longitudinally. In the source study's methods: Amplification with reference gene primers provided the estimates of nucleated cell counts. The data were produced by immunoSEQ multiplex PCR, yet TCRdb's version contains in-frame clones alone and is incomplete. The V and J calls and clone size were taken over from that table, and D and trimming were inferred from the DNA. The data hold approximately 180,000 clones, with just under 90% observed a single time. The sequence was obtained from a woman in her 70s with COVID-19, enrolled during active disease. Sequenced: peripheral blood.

CDR3 region: CASSQVFRGIDQPQHF. The CDR3 region has the DNA TGTGCCAGCAGCCAAGTTTTCAGGGGCATAGATCAGCCCCAGCATTTT. The rearrangement links TRBV3-1 (or the pseudogene TRBV3-2) to TRBJ1-5, with D possibly matching TRBD1 (6 bases). V was pared by 1 base and J by 5 bases, with 15 bases between. Germline assignment: CDR1 LGHDT and CDR2 YNNKEL (reference sequence). The CDR3 spans 16 residues.